What follows is one T cell receptor (beta chain) and its context. This clonotype was seen a handful of times. Its antigen is unknown. No per-base quality is available; no much larger clone lies one base away. The sample's treatment or condition, from its label and the paper: allogeneic hematopoietic cell transplantation with graft depleted of TCRalphabeta T cells and CD19 B cells. Transplant recipients were children who received TCRalphabeta/CD19-depleted allogeneic hematopoietic cell grafts. This record belongs to a study of T-cell reconstitution after alpha-beta-depleted transplantation in children listed by TCRdb under 2016. About the study as a whole: T-cell immune reconstitution after TCRalphabeta/CD19-depleted allogeneic hematopoietic cell transplantation in children was quantitatively tracked in the study by means of TCR repertoire profiling. Broad study findings and their caveats: In some patients, the high TCRbeta diversity seen at day 60 was put down to recipient T cells and intrathymic progenitors that had survived conditioning. Hyperexpanded clone frequencies declined over subsequent months; after one year, T-cell counts and TCRbeta diversity were mostly attributed to newly produced T cells. The apparently early recovery of alphabetaT-cell counts about two months after transplant reportedly depended on only several hundred rapidly expanded clones that came from non-depleted graft cells.

V is cut by 1 base and J by 5 bases, and the space between the germline ends is 8 bases. Inclusive of the bounding cysteine and phenylalanine, the CDR3 is 13 residues long. Only the CDR3 part of the read is kept: 39 bases, read in frame from the first base. For CDR1 and CDR2, the germline V gene lists MGHRA and YSYEKL. The library was prepared using PCR. Sequencing used an Illumina HiSeq 2500. TCR library preparation used molecular barcoding, with unique molecular identifiers applied to normalize quantification of the TCRbeta repertoire. Clones were called with MiXCR by TCRdb after fastp trimmed the public reads at Q25, and only in-frame beta chains were retained. Every entry covers one CDR3 protein and lists the most common genes and DNA from its rows. Counted in this sample were roughly 120,000 distinct CDR3 sequences; 23% of them appeared once. Over 9.5% of the sample comes from the top ten.

The V and J genes are TRBV4-1 and TRBJ2-5; D gene: possibly TRBD2, on 6 matching bases. This clonotype was sampled from a male patient between 2 and 15 years old who had a stem cell transplant for chronic granulomatous disease, so the T cells may come from the graft donor. The sample here was PBMCs, mostly from graft donor cells, taken 180 days after TCRalphabeta/CD19-depleted stem cell transplant. The DNA sequence is TGCGCCAGCAGCCAAGCGGGGGTGGAGACCCAGTACTTC. Its translation is CASSQAGVETQYF.